Sequencing of this T cell receptor (beta chain) was carried out in a study of T cells in Graves' hyperthyroidism and ophthalmopathy. Amplification of TCR beta CDR3 regions used RNA as the template. RT-PCR in the first round (using the HTBI primer set) targeted the TCR CDR3. TCRdb reprocessed the multiplex PCR reads via MiXCR and lists one record per CDR3 protein. The table lists 500,000 to 600,000 distinct CDR3 sequences, about 20% of them singletons, with about 50% in the top ten. The length of the CDR3 is 15 residues. Trimming cost V 1 base and J 2 bases, with 11 bases left between them. From germline, CDR1 is SGHTA and CDR2 FQGNSA.

Specimen: blood. The sequence derives from a man aged 40-49 years with Graves' ophthalmopathy. The chain has TRBV7-2 and TRBJ1-2; D possibly corresponds to TRBD1 (5 bases). CDR3 protein: CASSLDTRENYGYTF. The DNA for the CDR3 is TGTGCCAGCAGCTTAGACACCAGGGAGAACTATGGCTACACCTTC.